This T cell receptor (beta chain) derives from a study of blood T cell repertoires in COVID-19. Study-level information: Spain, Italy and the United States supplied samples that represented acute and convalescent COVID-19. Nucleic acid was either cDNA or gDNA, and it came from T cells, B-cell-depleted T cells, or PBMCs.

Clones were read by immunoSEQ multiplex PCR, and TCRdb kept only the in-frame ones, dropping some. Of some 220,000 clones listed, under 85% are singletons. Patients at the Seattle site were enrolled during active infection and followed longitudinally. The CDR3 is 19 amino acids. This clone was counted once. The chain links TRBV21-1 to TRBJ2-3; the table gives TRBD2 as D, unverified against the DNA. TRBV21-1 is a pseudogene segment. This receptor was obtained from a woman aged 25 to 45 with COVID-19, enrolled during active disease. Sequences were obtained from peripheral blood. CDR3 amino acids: CASSAADCQDPLGTDTQYF. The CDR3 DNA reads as TGTGCCAGCAGCGCAGCGGACTGTCAAGACCCACTTGGCACAGATACGCAGTATTTT.